Listed below are T cell receptor beta chains from one sample, sequenced in a study of CD8+ T cells in alopecia areata. The data were produced by immunoSEQ multiplex PCR, yet TCRdb's version contains in-frame clones alone and is incomplete. The table includes 37,000 or so clones, 45% to 70% detected once. The source material was CD4+ Tregs sorted from blood. Every receptor here comes from a human donor with alopecia areata. Both conserved end residues are part of each CDR3. The order of the fields is CDR3 DNA, CDR3 protein, clone size, J gene, D gene, V gene. The D gene is left open where the match is weak. Only some rows state a clone size, as once, few, many or a class for expanded clones.

TGCGCCAGCAGCTTGGCCCCGGGACAGCTCTCCTACGAGCAGTACTTC	CASSLAPGQLSYEQYF	-	TRBJ2-7	TRBD1	TRBV5-1
TGTGCCAGCAGCGCCGGGCCGCGGAATTCACCCCTCCACTTT	CASSAGPRNSPLHF	few	TRBJ1-6	-	TRBV7-2
TGTGCCAGCTCACCACCCGTTTCCGGGAATGAGCAGTTCTTC	CASSPPVSGNEQFF	few	TRBJ2-1	-	TRBV18
TGTGCCAGCAGCCCCCCCGGGGCCTCCAATGAAAAACTGTTTTTT	CASSPPGASNEKLFF	-	TRBJ1-4	-	TRBV7-8
TGTGCCAGCAGCTTAAGATGGACAAGGAGGGCTGGGGCCAACGTCCTGACTTTC	CASSLRWTRRAGANVLTF	-	TRBJ2-6	-	TRBV7-2
TGCGCCAGCAGCCAAGACAGGGCAAGCTATGGCTACACCTTC	CASSQDRASYGYTF	-	TRBJ1-2	-	TRBV4-3
TGTGCCAGCAGGATTGCGGGACAGGATTACAATGAGCAGTTCTTC	CASRIAGQDYNEQFF	-	TRBJ2-1	TRBD1	TRBV7-9
TGCGCCAGCAGCCAGATACTCACAGGCGCGTCGAACACCGGGGAGCTGTTTTTT	CASSQILTGASNTGELFF	few	TRBJ2-2	-	TRBV4-3
TGTGCCAGCAGTTTTCCCGGATCGTACAATGAGCAGTTCTTC	CASSFPGSYNEQFF	-	TRBJ2-1	-	TRBV28
TGCGCCAGCAGCTTGGTGTTGAGCCGGAGCACTGAAGCTTTCTTT	CASSLVLSRSTEAFF	-	TRBJ1-1	-	TRBV5-1
TGTGCCAGCAGCTTAGCAACAGGGGGCGTCTATGGCTACACCTTC	CASSLATGGVYGYTF	few	TRBJ1-2	TRBD1	TRBV7-2
TGTGCCAGCAGCGTACTTCCGGGGGGCCTTGGAGATACGCAGTATTTT	CASSVLPGGLGDTQYF	-	TRBJ2-3	-	TRBV9
TGTGCCAGCAGTTTTAGCGGGAGCCTCTACGAGCAGTACTTC	CASSFSGSLYEQYF	once	TRBJ2-7	TRBD2	TRBV28
TGCGCCAGCAGCTTGGTTAGGGCCACTGAAGCTTTCTTT	CASSLVRATEAFF	-	TRBJ1-1	-	TRBV5-1
TGCGCCAGCAGCTTTCAGGTCGCGACCTACAATGAGCAGTTCTTC	CASSFQVATYNEQFF	-	TRBJ2-1	-	TRBV5-1
TGTGCCAGCAGTTTAAGGACAGGGCTTAACTATGGCTACACCTTC	CASSLRTGLNYGYTF	-	TRBJ1-2	TRBD1	TRBV27
TGTGCCAGCAGCACCCGGGCCACCTCCTACGAGCAGTACTTC	CASSTRATSYEQYF	once	TRBJ2-7	-	TRBV2
TGTGCCAGCAGTAAAGCGGGGGCAAGCAATCAGCCCCAGCATTTT	CASSKAGASNQPQHF	-	TRBJ1-5	-	TRBV2
TGTGCCAGCAGCAGCCGGGACCAGATGTCAACTACGCAGTATTTT	CASSSRDQMSTTQYF	few	TRBJ2-3	-	TRBV7-3
TGTGCCAGCAGCCCCGGTGGGCCGGGGGGGTACAATGAGCAGTTCTTC	CASSPGGPGGYNEQFF	-	TRBJ2-1	TRBD2	TRBV7-3
TGTGCCAGCAGCCAAGATTACAGGGGAGGTAACGAGCAGTACTTC	CASSQDYRGGNEQYF	-	TRBJ2-7	-	TRBV4-2
TGTGCCAGCAGCTTAGTCAGGCCCGAAGCTTTCTTT	CASSLVRPEAFF	few	TRBJ1-1	-	TRBV7-9
TGTGCCAGCAGCAAAAGGACAGGGGCTAAAGAGACCCAGTACTTC	CASSKRTGAKETQYF	once	TRBJ2-5	TRBD1	TRBV9
TGTGCCAGCAGTTATTCGCGACAGGGTCGCAATGAGCAGTTCTTC	CASSYSRQGRNEQFF	-	TRBJ2-1	TRBD1	TRBV6-5
TGCGCCAGCAGCCATCTCGGTCGGCTGATGAACACTGAAGCTTTCTTT	CASSHLGRLMNTEAFF	-	TRBJ1-1	-	TRBV4-1
TGCGCCAGCAGCCAGACAGGGAATTCGAACGAGCAGTACTTC	CASSQTGNSNEQYF	-	TRBJ2-7	TRBD1	TRBV4-3
TGTGCCAGCAGCTTAGAACTAGCGGGAGGGGGAGAGCAGTACTTC	CASSLELAGGGEQYF	few	TRBJ2-7	TRBD2	TRBV7-2
TGTGCCAGCAGATGGCAGGGAAGGGAGACCCAGTACTTC	CASRWQGRETQYF	-	TRBJ2-5	-	TRBV6-5
TGCGCCAGCAGCTTGACCCCAATCTCTGGGGCCAACGTCCTGACTTTC	CASSLTPISGANVLTF	few	TRBJ2-6	-	TRBV5-1
TGCGCCAGCAGCCCGGACCCGGAGAACACCGGGGAGCTGTTTTTT	CASSPDPENTGELFF	few	TRBJ2-2	-	TRBV5-1
TGTGCCAGCAGCTTATACCGGGCAGCCTCTGGAAACACCATATATTTT	CASSLYRAASGNTIYF	once	TRBJ1-3	-	TRBV7-9
TGTGCCAGTACAGGGTTGGCGCCAGATACGCAGTATTTT	CASTGLAPDTQYF	once	TRBJ2-3	-	TRBV2
TGTGCCAGCAGCCTCCGGGACCGCTGGGATACGCAGTATTTT	CASSLRDRWDTQYF	-	TRBJ2-3	-	TRBV7-6
TGCGCCAGCACCCCGGGACAGGGGGGCACCGGGGAGCTGTTTTTT	CASTPGQGGTGELFF	-	TRBJ2-2	TRBD1	TRBV5-1
TGTGCCAGCAGCCTCGGACAGGGGGCCACAGATACGCAGTATTTT	CASSLGQGATDTQYF	-	TRBJ2-3	TRBD1	TRBV4-2
TGTGCCAGCAGCTCAGGGGACTGGGGGAACACCGGGGAGCTGTTTTTT	CASSSGDWGNTGELFF	-	TRBJ2-2	-	TRBV7-3
TGTGCCAGCAGCCAAGAATCTATTCTAGCGGGGACTCGGAGGCAGTATTTT	CASSQESILAGTRRQYF	-	TRBJ2-3	TRBD2	TRBV4-2
TGTGCCAGCAGTGGGTCTGTGTCTGGGGCCAACGTCCTGACTTTC	CASSGSVSGANVLTF	-	TRBJ2-6	-	TRBV6-6
TGCGCCAGCAGCCCGATTACAGGGCAGACCTACAATGAGCAGTTCTTC	CASSPITGQTYNEQFF	-	TRBJ2-1	-	TRBV5-1
TGCGCCAGCAGCAGACAGGATAACTATGGCTACACCTTC	CASSRQDNYGYTF	-	TRBJ1-2	-	TRBV5-1
TGCGCCAGCAGCCAGGTAGTTCTAGCCGACAATGAGCAGTTCTTC	CASSQVVLADNEQFF	-	TRBJ2-1	-	TRBV4-1
TGTGCCAGCAGCTCCTCGGGGGTGCCTACAGATACGCAGTATTTT	CASSSSGVPTDTQYF	once	TRBJ2-3	-	TRBV5-4
TGTGCCAGCAGCTTGCTAGCGGGGCACAATGAGCAGTTCTTC	CASSLLAGHNEQFF	-	TRBJ2-1	TRBD2	TRBV5-6
TGTGCCAGCTCACCAGTTTCGCCCGGAGGTGGCAATCAGCCCCAGCATTTT	CASSPVSPGGGNQPQHF	-	TRBJ1-5	-	TRBV18
TGTGCCAGCATTCTGAGCATCAATTCACCCCTCCACTTT	CASILSINSPLHF	-	TRBJ1-6	-	TRBV2
TGTGCCAGCAGCCTTAAGGCCGGACAGGGGGCTTGGGGCTACACCTTC	CASSLKAGQGAWGYTF	-	TRBJ1-2	TRBD1	TRBV4-2